This T cell receptor beta chain appears in the sequencing data of a study of cytomegalovirus exposure and HLA in healthy donors. Study-wide findings and caveats: Analysis performed later showed TCR beta chains linked to HLA being more clonally expanded than equally common others.

CDR3 length equals 12 residues. Germline CDR1 and CDR2: SEHNR and FQNEAQ (reference sequence). The PCR was carried out with 60 Vbeta primers and 13 Jbeta primers. Profiled with immunoSEQ multiplex PCR; TCRdb holds only in-frame clones, not every one. The sample has about 82,000 clones, around 77% seen once. A remark on this clone: Its antigen is not known. The junction and the germline gene differ at one end; a read error may be behind it.

The sequenced material came from PBMCs. This TCR derives from a man aged 45-65 years in good health and CMV-seronegative. The J gene is TRBJ2-7, the V gene TRBV7-9; D unclear. CDR3 loop: CSSSSSVYEQYF. DNA of the CDR3: TGTTCCAGCAGCTCGTCAGTCTACGAGCAGTACTTC.